The sequence of this TCR beta chain was determined in a study of beta chain features in type 1 diabetes. Study-wide background: In all, 85 million to 130 million sorted cells from all samples were analyzed. Study results and caveats: Within the patient group, naive, central memory and Treg TCRB repertoires appeared more similar to each other than within healthy donors. In every one of the four CD4+ subsets, TCRB CDR3s were moderately but significantly shorter in Type 1 diabetes patients.

Isolated RNA was reverse transcribed in full, so expressed TCRB transcripts were sequenced. Assay: immunoSEQ multiplex PCR; the TCRdb copy retains only in-frame clones and omits some. The sample lists roughly 350,000 clones; about 10% were seen once. About this clone: As yet, its antigen is unknown.

The CDR3 runs to 16 residues. The germline CDR1 and CDR2 sequences are SGHVS and FNYEAQ. V gave up 5 bases and J gave up 0 bases; unmatched junction bases: 7. The V call is TRBV7-6, the J call TRBJ1-5; TRBD1 agrees at 7 bases. The TCR sequence derives from a man aged 25-45 years with type 1 diabetes. Sequencing was carried out using central memory CD4+ T cells from blood. The CDR3 spells CASSGRDRDSNQPQHF. DNA of the CDR3: TGTGCCAGCAGCGGACGGGACAGAGATAGCAATCAGCCCCAGCATTTT.